One and the same sample provided the 6 T cell receptor beta chains below, sequenced in a study of cytomegalovirus exposure and HLA in healthy donors. PCR involved 60 Vbeta and 13 Jbeta primers. The method was immunoSEQ multiplex PCR; TCRdb's version includes in-frame clones alone and lacks a portion of them. The repertoire holds some 130,000 clones, with 76% as singletons. The source material was PBMCs. These receptors originate from a man aged 35-49 years in good health and CMV-seronegative.

The V call is TRBV10-2, the J call TRBJ1-5; no clear D. Trimming removed 11 bases at V and 7 bases at J, with 21 bases between. Germline V lookup: CDR1 WSHSY, CDR2 SAAADI. CDR3 length: 14 amino acids. CDR3 coding DNA: TGCGCCGCCACGGGTGATCCTCAGCGGCAGCCCCAGCATTTT. It encodes CAATGDPQRQPQHF.

V and J are TRBV5-4 and TRBJ2-3; 10 bases are a match to TRBD2. The V and J ends lost 2 bases and 2 bases, in that order; junction bases with no gene match: 5. Germline V gives CDR1 SGHNT, CDR2 YYREEE (reference sequence). CDR3 length equals 16 residues. The CDR3 nucleotides read TGTGCCAGCAGCTTTCCTAGCGGGGGAATCACAGATACGCAGTATTTT. It translates to CASSFPSGGITDTQYF.

The chain couples TRBV6-5 to TRBJ2-2; TRBD2 matches 9 bases. V shed 6 bases, J shed 4 bases, and the junction held 6 bases outside the gene matches. The CDR3 has 15 residues. Germline V gene data show CDR1 as MNHEY and CDR2 as SVGAGI. The CDR3 DNA reads as TGTGCCAGCAGGGCTAGCGGGAAGAGCACCGGGGAGCTGTTTTTT. The encoded protein is CASRASGKSTGELFF.

The chain recombines TRBV2 with TRBJ2-5, with 10 positions matching TRBD2. Trimming removed 6 bases from V and 7 bases from J; junction bases left unmatched: 11. CDR3 size: 15 residues. Germline V gene sequence: CDR1 SNHLY, CDR2 FYNNEI. This CDR3 is CASRALAGPPMTQYF. The CDR3 DNA reads TGTGCCAGCAGAGCACTAGCGGGGCCTCCTATGACCCAGTACTTC. The variable domain in full, with the rest retrieved from reference TRBV2 and TRBJ2-5, is EPEVTQTPSHQVTQMGQEVILRCVPISNHLYFYWYRQILGQKVEFLVSFYNNEISEKSEIFDDQFSVERPDGSNFTLKIRSTKLEDSAMYFCASRALAGPPMTQYFGPGTRLLVL.

This chain links TRBV13 with TRBJ2-5; 7 bases fit TRBD2. CDR3 length: 13 residues. The germline V gene has CDR1 PRHDT and CDR2 FYEKMQ (reference sequence). J was trimmed by 5 bases and V by 5 bases; bases with no gene match: 5. This chain's CDR3 is CASSPIGGETQYF. The DNA for the CDR3 is TGTGCCAGCAGCCCCATCGGGGGGGAGACCCAGTACTTC.

This chain links TRBV5-6 with TRBJ2-5; 11 positions match TRBD2. The V gene end was trimmed by 5 bases and the J gene end by 2 bases; junction bases not matched to a gene: 5. Looked up from germline, CDR1 is SGHDT and CDR2 is YYEEEE. The CDR3 runs 15 residues. CDR3 bases: TGTGCCAGCAGACTAACTAGCGGGGGACAAGAGACCCAGTACTTC. This translates into CASRLTSGGQETQYF.